This entry lists 26 T cell receptor beta chains sequenced from one sample in a study of CD8 T cells in ankylosing spondylitis. TCRdb re-analysed the 5' RACE reads in MiXCR, keeping a single row per CDR3 protein. Of about 190,000 distinct CDR3 sequences listed, under 15% were seen once; the top ten hold 11%. Sample: blood, either unsorted or a sorted T cell fraction (not recorded which). The receptors originated from a female donor with ankylosing spondylitis or in good health (not recorded which).

Many counts were recorded for this clonotype. V gene TRBV20-1 combines with J gene TRBJ1-1; possible D gene TRBD1, 5 bases. Germline loops: CDR1 DFQATT, CDR2 SNEGSKA (reference sequence). V was trimmed by 1 base and J by 7 bases, leaving 13 bases between them. The CDR3 contains 13 residues. The CDR3 here is CSARVRVGGEAFF. In DNA form, the CDR3 reads TGCAGTGCTAGAGTGAGGGTCGGGGGTGAAGCTTTCTTT.

This clonotype was observed many times. The chain uses TRBV19 and TRBJ2-2, with D possibly being TRBD1 (6 bases). V was clipped by 6 bases and J by 8 bases, with 10 bases between them. The CDR3 is 12 amino acids. CDR1 and CDR2 (germline): LNHDA, SQIVND (reference sequence). The CDR3 loop reads CASSTGFGELFF. CDR3 DNA: TGTGCCAGTAGCACAGGGTTTGGGGAGCTGTTTTTT. The complete variable domain, with remaining parts taken from reference TRBV19 and TRBJ2-2, reads DGGITQSPKYLFRKEGQNVTLSCEQNLNHDAMYWYRQDPGQGLRLIYYSQIVNDFQKGDIAEGYSVSREKKESFPLTVTSAQKNPTAFYLCASSTGFGELFFGEGSRLTVL.

In its sample, this clonotype was seen many times. The CDR3, as DNA: TGTGCCAGCACCGGGACAGGAAACTATGGCTACACCTTC. Amino acids: CASTGTGNYGYTF. V and J are TRBV3-1 and TRBJ1-2; 8 bases align to TRBD1. The CDR3 has 13 residues. In germline, CDR1 is LGHDT, CDR2 YNNKEL (reference sequence). The junction had 3 bases not matched to a gene; V was cut back by 7 bases and J by 2 bases.

The V and J genes are TRBV7-9 and TRBJ1-5; perhaps TRBD1 as D (5 bases). Germline assignment: CDR1 SEHNR and CDR2 FQNEAQ (reference sequence). Trimming removed 0 bases from V and 6 bases from J, with 9 bases in between. This CDR3 region has 14 residues. The CDR3 nucleotides are TGTGCCAGCAGCTTAGCCCAGGGCGGTCAGCCCCAGCATTTT. It translates to CASSLAQGGQPQHF.

A few counts support this clonotype. The gene calls are TRBV11-1 and TRBJ2-5; 12 nucleotides match TRBD2. J gave up 2 bases and V 5 bases, and 12 bases lay outside the gene matches. Germline-derived CDR1 and CDR2 are SGHAT and FQDESV (reference sequence). This CDR3 is 18 amino acids long. CDR3 nucleotides: TGTGCCAGCAGCCCCTCCACGACTAGCGGGAGTAGACAAGAGACCCAGTACTTC. Encoded protein: CASSPSTTSGSRQETQYF. The variable domain in full, with the rest retrieved from reference TRBV11-1 and TRBJ2-5, is EAEVAQSPRYKITEKSQAVAFWCDPISGHATLYWYRQILGQGPELLVQFQDESVVDDSQLPKDRFSAERLKGVDSTLKIQPAELGDSAMYLCASSPSTTSGSRQETQYFGPGTRLLVL.

This clonotype occurred many times. The chain employs TRBV20-1 and TRBJ2-7; 8 bases map to TRBD2. The V gene end was trimmed by 1 base and the J gene end by 0 bases; junction bases not matched to a gene: 8. This CDR3 has 16 residues. Germline assignment: CDR1 DFQATT and CDR2 SNEGSKA (reference sequence). The CDR3 DNA follows: TGCAGTGCTAGAGTTCTAGCGGGTTCAAGCTCCTACGAGCAGTACTTC. Its protein product is CSARVLAGSSSYEQYF.

This clonotype was counted at least ten times. The chain employs TRBV12-3 or TRBV12-4 and TRBJ2-2; 7 bases map to TRBD2. CDR3 length: 15 residues. V shed 3 bases and J 5 bases; nucleotides not matched to a gene: 6. CDR3 residues: CASSFGAGVTGELFF. For the CDR3, the DNA is TGTGCCAGCAGTTTCGGGGCGGGAGTTACCGGGGAGCTGTTTTTT.

This clonotype was seen more than once but under ten times. This CDR3 reads CASSLVYTDTQYF. DNA of the CDR3: TGTGCCAGCAGCTTAGTCTACACAGATACGCAGTATTTT. The chain joins TRBV7-2 to TRBJ2-3; D gene ambiguous. Germline values: CDR1 SGHTA, CDR2 FQGNSA. There are 13 residues in the CDR3. Between the trimmed V and J ends, which lost 1 base and 2 bases, there was a span of 4 bases.

This clonotype was counted at least ten times. The chain is built from TRBV5-1 and TRBJ1-4; maybe TRBD1 (5 bases). The CDR3 sequence is 18 residues long. V was trimmed by 3 bases and J by 5 bases, leaving 23 bases between them. Germline CDR1 and CDR2: SGHRS and YFSETQ. The CDR3 DNA reads as TGCGCCAGCAGCTCCGAACGTCGGCAGGGACTCCTGAATGAAAAACTGTTTTTT. This encodes CASSSERRQGLLNEKLFF.

Details on this clonotype: Possible read error: a much larger clone is one base away. The chain uses TRBV5-1 and TRBJ2-2, with TRBD2 identical over 9 bases. V shed 7 bases, J shed 6 bases, and the junction held 10 bases outside the gene matches. CDR3 length: 15 amino acids. From germline, CDR1 is SGHRS and CDR2 YFSETQ. DNA for the CDR3: TGCGCCAGCGGCCTTTTAGCGGGAGTCCCCGGGGAGCTGTTTTTT. This gives the protein CASGLLAGVPGELFF.

This clonotype was seen a few times. This rearrangement joins TRBV5-1 to TRBJ2-1, with 11 bases identical to TRBD2. Trimming at V came to 0 bases and at J to 6 bases, leaving 8 bases not matched to a gene. Germline loops: CDR1 SGHRS, CDR2 YFSETQ. The CDR3 sequence is 17 residues long. The CDR3 DNA reads TGCGCCAGCAGCTTGGGACTAGCGGGAAGAGGAGGCAATGAGCAGTTCTTC. Its protein is CASSLGLAGRGGNEQFF.

This chain's CDR3 is CASSLFSYNEQFF. The CDR3 DNA follows: TGTGCCAGCAGCTTATTCTCCTACAATGAGCAGTTCTTC. This chain joins TRBV7-2 and TRBJ2-1; D is ambiguous. The ends were cut back, 2 bases at V and 0 bases at J, with 2 bases in the middle. Looked up from germline, CDR1 is SGHTA and CDR2 is FQGNSA. The CDR3 totals 13 residues.

This clonotype has ten or more counts. The rearrangement uses TRBV15 and TRBJ1-1; maybe TRBD1 (5 bases). The CDR3 contains 14 residues. CDR1 and CDR2 from the germline V gene are LNHNV and YYDKDF (reference sequence). V lost 3 bases, J lost 11 bases, and 19 bases lay in between. The CDR3 DNA follows: TGTGCCACCAGCAGGGGGCTGGGGGGGATAGGTGCTTTCTTT. This sequence encodes CATSRGLGGIGAFF.

The chain uses TRBV11-3 and TRBJ1-5; D is undetermined. Per the germline V gene, CDR1 is SGHNT and CDR2 is YENEEA. V was trimmed by 2 bases and J by 9 bases, leaving 11 bases between them. The CDR3 consists of 13 residues. Here the CDR3 DNA reads TGTGCCAGCAGCTTAATCCGGACTTGGCCCCAGCATTTT. It encodes CASSLIRTWPQHF.

There are many counts of this clonotype. One junction end disagrees with the germline gene, perhaps due to a read error. The chain has TRBV24-1 and TRBJ2-1; 10 nucleotides agree with TRBD2. From germline, CDR1 is KGHDR and CDR2 SFDVKD. The CDR3 sequence is 15 residues long. The CDR3 loop reads CATSASGSRNNEQFF. In DNA form, the CDR3 reads TGTGCCACCAGTGCTAGCGGGAGTAGGAACAATGAGCAGTTTTTC.

The chain couples TRBV3-1 to TRBJ2-4; D is uncertain. V was cut by 0 bases and J by 1 base, with 13 bases left in between. The germline V gene encodes CDR1 LGHDT and CDR2 YNNKEL (reference sequence). The CDR3 is made up of 17 amino acids. For the CDR3, the DNA is TGTGCCAGCAGCCAAGATTTACTTACGGCGGCCAAAAACATTCAGTACTTC. Its protein is CASSQDLLTAAKNIQYF.

This clonotype was counted ten times or more. The CDR3 nucleotides are TGTGCTAGTGGTAGAGAAGCAGGGGGTCTCTATGGCTACACCTTC. This translates into CASGREAGGLYGYTF. This chain connects TRBV12-5 to TRBJ1-2; the match to TRBD1 covers 7 bases. Per germline, CDR1 LGHNT and CDR2 FRNRAP. There are 15 residues in the CDR3. After removal of 5 bases from V and 4 bases from J, the junction contained 10 bases not matched to a gene.

This clonotype has only a few counts. The chain couples TRBV20-1 to TRBJ2-3; D unresolved. Between the trimmed V and J ends, which lost 6 bases and 7 bases, there was a span of 8 bases. The germline gives CDR1 DFQATT, CDR2 SNEGSKA (reference sequence). The CDR3 is made up of 10 amino acids. The CDR3 protein is CSAPANTQYF. The CDR3 region has the DNA TGCAGTGCCCCAGCGAATACGCAGTATTTT.

This clonotype was detected many times. The genes are TRBV18 and TRBJ1-1; 11 positions agree with TRBD1. J gave up 6 bases and V 6 bases, and 15 bases lay outside the gene matches. CDR1 and CDR2 (germline): KGHSH, LQKENI. The CDR3 consists of 17 residues. The CDR3, as DNA: TGTGCCAGCTCCCTTGTCCCGGGACAGGGGGAAGGATCTGAAGCTTTCTTT. As protein: CASSLVPGQGEGSEAFF.

As concerns this clonotype: A much larger clone is a single base away; this may be a read error. The V gene is TRBV9, the J gene TRBJ2-1, with 10 bases fitting TRBD2. This CDR3 spans 15 amino acids. Germline V gene lookup returns CDR1 SGDLS and CDR2 YYNGEE. V lost 1 base, J lost 10 bases, and 8 bases stayed unmatched. CDR3 region: CASSVSGTSAKEQFF. CDR3 DNA: TGTGCCAGCAGCGTAAGCGGGACTAGCGCCAAAGAGCAGTTCTTC.

The chain joins TRBV20-1 to TRBJ2-5, with D perhaps TRBD2 (6 bases). Germline lookup yields CDR1 DFQATT and CDR2 SNEGSKA (reference sequence). With 7 bases removed from V and 6 bases from J, the gap between germline ends came to 18 bases. This CDR3 spans 13 amino acids. CDR3 region: CSGGAGSPKTQYF. The CDR3 DNA reads TGCAGTGGGGGAGCGGGTTCCCCTAAGACCCAGTACTTC.

Many counts were recorded for this clonotype. The genes are TRBV7-9 and TRBJ1-5; D remains ambiguous. The germline CDR1 and CDR2 sequences are SEHNR and FQNEAQ (reference sequence). The CDR3 spans 14 residues. V was shortened by 0 bases and J by 1 base, with 4 bases between the two germline ends. CDR3 nucleotide sequence: TGTGCCAGCAGCTTAGCAGGGAGCAATCAGCCCCAGCATTTT. Translating gives CASSLAGSNQPQHF.

This clonotype was counted at least ten times. This chain connects TRBV6-2 or TRBV6-3 to TRBJ2-7; unclear D gene. In germline, CDR1 is MNHEY, CDR2 SVGEGT. With 0 bases removed from V and 2 bases from J, the gap between germline ends came to 8 bases. CDR3 length: 14 amino acids. The CDR3 coding sequence is TGTGCCAGCAGTTACTCGACCGGTACCTACGAGCAGTACTTC. Its protein is CASSYSTGTYEQYF.

This clonotype has a count of ten or more. The chain is built from TRBV20-1 and TRBJ2-1, with D maybe TRBD1 (6 bases). The CDR3 is 11 amino acids. Germline-derived CDR1 and CDR2 are DFQATT and SNEGSKA (reference sequence). The V end was cut by 3 bases, the J end by 12 bases, with 12 bases between. The CDR3, as DNA: TGCAGTGCTAGGCCAGGGGAAGGGCAGTTCTTC. Its protein product is CSARPGEGQFF.

This sequence joins TRBV10-3 and TRBJ2-1; 7 bases line up with TRBD2. The CDR3 is made up of 16 amino acids. Germline V gene lookup returns CDR1 ENHRY and CDR2 SYGVKD. V gave up 11 bases and J gave up 1 base; unmatched junction bases: 14. The CDR3 here is CAVTEGRGSSYNEQFF. In DNA, the CDR3 is TGTGCCGTAACGGAGGGGAGGGGCAGTTCCTACAATGAGCAGTTCTTC.

This clonotype has ten or more counts. The V gene is TRBV9, the J gene TRBJ1-3, with D uncertain. From germline, CDR1 is SGDLS and CDR2 YYNGEE. The CDR3 loop spans 14 amino acids. V was shortened by 2 bases and J by 0 bases, with 6 bases between the two germline ends. The CDR3 loop is CASSVESSGNTIYF. The CDR3, as DNA: TGTGCCAGCAGCGTCGAAAGCTCTGGAAACACCATATATTTT.